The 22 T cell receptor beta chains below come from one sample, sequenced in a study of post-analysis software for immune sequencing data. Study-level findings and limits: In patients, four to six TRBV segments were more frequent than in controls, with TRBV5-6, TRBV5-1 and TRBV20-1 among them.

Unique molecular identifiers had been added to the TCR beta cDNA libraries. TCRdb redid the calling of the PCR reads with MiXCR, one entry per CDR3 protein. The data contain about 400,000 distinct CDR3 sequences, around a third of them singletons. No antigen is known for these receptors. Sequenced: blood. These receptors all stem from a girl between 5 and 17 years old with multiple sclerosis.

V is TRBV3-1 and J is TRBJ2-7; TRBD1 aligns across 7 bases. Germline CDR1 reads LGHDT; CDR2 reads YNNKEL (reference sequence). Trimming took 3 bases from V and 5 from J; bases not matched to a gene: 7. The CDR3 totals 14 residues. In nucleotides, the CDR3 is TGTGCCAGCAGCCATCGACAGGGTTCCCACGAGCAGTACTTC. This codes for CASSHRQGSHEQYF.

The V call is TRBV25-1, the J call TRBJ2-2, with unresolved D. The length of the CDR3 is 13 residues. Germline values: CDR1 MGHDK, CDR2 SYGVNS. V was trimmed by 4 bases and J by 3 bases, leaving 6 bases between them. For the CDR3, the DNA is TGTGCCAGCAGTGCCCGATACACCGGGGAGCTGTTTTTT. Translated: CASSARYTGELFF.

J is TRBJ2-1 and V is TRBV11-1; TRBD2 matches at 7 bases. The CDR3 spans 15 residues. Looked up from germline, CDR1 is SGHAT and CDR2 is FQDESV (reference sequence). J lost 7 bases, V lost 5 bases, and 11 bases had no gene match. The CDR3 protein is CASSAPASGVNEQFF. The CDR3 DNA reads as TGTGCCAGCAGCGCACCCGCGAGCGGGGTGAATGAGCAGTTCTTC.

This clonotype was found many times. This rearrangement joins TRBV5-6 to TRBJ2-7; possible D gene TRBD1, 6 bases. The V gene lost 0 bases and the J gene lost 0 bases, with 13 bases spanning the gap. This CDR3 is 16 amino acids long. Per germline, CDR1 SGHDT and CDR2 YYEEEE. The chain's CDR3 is CASSLEQGFVSYEQYF. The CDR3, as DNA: TGTGCCAGCAGCTTGGAGCAGGGGTTCGTCTCCTACGAGCAGTACTTC.

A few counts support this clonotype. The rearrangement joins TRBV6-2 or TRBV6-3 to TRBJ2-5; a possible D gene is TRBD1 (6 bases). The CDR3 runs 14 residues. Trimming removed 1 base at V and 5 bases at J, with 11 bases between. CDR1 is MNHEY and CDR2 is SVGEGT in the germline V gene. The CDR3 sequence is CASSYLDRIETQYF. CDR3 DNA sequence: TGTGCCAGCAGTTACTTGGACAGAATCGAGACCCAGTACTTC.

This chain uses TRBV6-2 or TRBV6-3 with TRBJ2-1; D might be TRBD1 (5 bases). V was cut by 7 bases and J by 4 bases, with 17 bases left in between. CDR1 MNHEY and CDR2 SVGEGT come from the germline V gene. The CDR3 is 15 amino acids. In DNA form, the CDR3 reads TGTGCCAGCATCGAGTCCCCACGACAGTACAATGAGCAGTTCTTC. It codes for CASIESPRQYNEQFF.

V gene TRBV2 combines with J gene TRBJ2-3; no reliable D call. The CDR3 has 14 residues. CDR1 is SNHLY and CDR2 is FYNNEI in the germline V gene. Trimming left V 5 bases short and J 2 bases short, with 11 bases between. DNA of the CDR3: TGTGCCAGCAGTAGACGACAAGTCACAGATACGCAGTATTTT. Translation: CASSRRQVTDTQYF.

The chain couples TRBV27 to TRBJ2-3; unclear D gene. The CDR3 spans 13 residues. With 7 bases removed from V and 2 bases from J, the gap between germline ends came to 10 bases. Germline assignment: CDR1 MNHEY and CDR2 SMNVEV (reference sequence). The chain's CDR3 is CASTNIITDTQYF. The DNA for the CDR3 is TGTGCCAGCACGAACATAATCACAGATACGCAGTATTTT.

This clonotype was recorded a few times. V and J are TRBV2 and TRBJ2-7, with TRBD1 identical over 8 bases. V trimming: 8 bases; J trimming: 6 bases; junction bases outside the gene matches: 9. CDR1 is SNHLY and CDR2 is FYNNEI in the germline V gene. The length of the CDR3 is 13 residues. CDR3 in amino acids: CASQGQGASEQYF. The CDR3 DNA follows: TGTGCCAGCCAAGGGCAGGGGGCGAGCGAGCAGTACTTC.

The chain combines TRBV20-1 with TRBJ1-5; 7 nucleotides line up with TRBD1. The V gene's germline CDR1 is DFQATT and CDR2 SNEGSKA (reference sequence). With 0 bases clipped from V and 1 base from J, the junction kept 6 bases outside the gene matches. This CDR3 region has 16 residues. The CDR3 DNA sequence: TGCAGTGCTAGAGATGAGGGACAGTTCAGCAATCAGCCCCAGCATTTT. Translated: CSARDEGQFSNQPQHF.

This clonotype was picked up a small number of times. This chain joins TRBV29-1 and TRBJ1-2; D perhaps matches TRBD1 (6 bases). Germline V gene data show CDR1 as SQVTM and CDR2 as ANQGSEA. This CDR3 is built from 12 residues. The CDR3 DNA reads TGCACTACACGGGACATTGAGGGGGGCTACACCTTC. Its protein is CTTRDIEGGYTF.

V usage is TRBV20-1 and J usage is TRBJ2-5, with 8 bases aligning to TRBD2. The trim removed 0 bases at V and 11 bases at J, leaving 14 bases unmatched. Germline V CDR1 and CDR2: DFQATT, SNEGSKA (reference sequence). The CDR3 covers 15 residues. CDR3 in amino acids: CSARDPAGAPSQQYF. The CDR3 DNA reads TGCAGTGCTAGAGATCCAGCGGGGGCCCCTAGCCAGCAGTACTTC.

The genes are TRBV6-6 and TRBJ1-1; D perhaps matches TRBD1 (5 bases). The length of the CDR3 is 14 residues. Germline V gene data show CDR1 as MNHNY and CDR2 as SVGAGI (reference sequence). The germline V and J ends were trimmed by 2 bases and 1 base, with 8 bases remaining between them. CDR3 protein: CASSYGGRNTEAFF. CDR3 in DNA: TGTGCCAGCAGTTACGGGGGTCGGAACACTGAAGCTTTCTTT.

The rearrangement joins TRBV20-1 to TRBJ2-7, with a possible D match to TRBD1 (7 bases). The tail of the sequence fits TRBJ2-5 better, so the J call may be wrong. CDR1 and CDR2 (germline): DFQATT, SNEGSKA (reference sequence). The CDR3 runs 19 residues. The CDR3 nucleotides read TGCAGTGCTAGAGATTCGGCATTCAAACAGGGGAGGAGAGGAGAGACCCAGTACTTC. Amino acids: CSARDSAFKQGRRGETQYF.

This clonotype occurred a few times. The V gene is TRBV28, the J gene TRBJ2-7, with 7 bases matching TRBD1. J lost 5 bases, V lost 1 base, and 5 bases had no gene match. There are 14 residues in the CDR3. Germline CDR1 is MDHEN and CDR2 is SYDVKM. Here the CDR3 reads CASSLLAGGNEQYF. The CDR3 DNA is TGTGCCAGCAGTTTATTGGCAGGGGGTAACGAGCAGTACTTC.

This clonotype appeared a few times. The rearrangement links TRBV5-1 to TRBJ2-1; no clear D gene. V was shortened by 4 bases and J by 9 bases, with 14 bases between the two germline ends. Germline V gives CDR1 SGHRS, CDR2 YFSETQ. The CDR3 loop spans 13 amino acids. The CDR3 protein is CASSPPGGGEQFF. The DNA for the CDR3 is TGCGCCAGCAGCCCACCAGGCGGTGGTGAGCAGTTCTTC.

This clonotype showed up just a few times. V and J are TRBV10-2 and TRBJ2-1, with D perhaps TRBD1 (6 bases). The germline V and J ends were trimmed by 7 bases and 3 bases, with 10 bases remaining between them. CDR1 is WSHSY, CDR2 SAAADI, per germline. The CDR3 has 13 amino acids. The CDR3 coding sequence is TGCGCCAGCATGACGACAGGCTACAATGAGCAGTTCTTC. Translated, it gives CASMTTGYNEQFF.

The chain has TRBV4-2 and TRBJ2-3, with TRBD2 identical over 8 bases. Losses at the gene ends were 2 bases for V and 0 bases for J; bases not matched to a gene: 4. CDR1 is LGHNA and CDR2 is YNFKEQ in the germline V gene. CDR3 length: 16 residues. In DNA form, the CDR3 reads TGTGCCAGCAGCCAATGGAGCGGGGGAAGCACAGATACGCAGTATTTT. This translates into CASSQWSGGSTDTQYF.

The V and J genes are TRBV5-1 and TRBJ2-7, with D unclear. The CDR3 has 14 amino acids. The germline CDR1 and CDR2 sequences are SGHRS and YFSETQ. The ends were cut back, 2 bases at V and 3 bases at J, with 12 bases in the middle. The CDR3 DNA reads TGCGCCAGCAGCTTTAGAACCTTGGACTACGAGCAGTACTTC. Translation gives CASSFRTLDYEQYF.

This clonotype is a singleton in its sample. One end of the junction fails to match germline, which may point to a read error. The CDR3 reads CAGSLGAGVSSYEQYF. The CDR3 coding sequence is TGTGCCGGCAGCTTAGGAGCAGGGGTAAGCTCCTACGAGCAGTACTTC. The V and J genes are TRBV11-2 and TRBJ2-7; TRBD1 might be the D (6 bases). The CDR3 is 16 residues long. CDR1 SGHAT and CDR2 FQNNGV come from the germline V gene.

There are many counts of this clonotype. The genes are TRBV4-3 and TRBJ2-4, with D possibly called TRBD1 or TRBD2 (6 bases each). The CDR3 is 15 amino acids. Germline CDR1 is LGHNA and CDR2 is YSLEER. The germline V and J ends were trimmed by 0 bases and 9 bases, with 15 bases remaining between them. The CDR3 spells CASSQDRTAGGIQYF. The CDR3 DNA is TGCGCCAGCAGCCAAGATCGGACAGCCGGGGGCATTCAGTACTTC.

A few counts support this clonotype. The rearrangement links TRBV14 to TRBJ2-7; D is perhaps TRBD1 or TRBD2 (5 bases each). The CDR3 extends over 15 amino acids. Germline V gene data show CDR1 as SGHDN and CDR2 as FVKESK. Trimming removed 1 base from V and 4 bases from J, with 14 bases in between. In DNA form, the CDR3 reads TGTGCCAGCAGCCAAGGTAGGGGAGCGACTTACGAGCAGTACTTC. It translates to CASSQGRGATYEQYF.